A single sample is the source of the 29 T cell receptor beta chains below, sequenced in a study of T-cell memory formation after mild COVID-19 (TCRdb year 2021). The protocol used for the library was 5' RACE. Sequencing was performed on an Illumina NovaSeq 6000. TCRdb reprocessing: public reads trimmed at Q25 with fastp, clones called with MiXCR, in-frame beta chains kept. CDR3 protein sequences are deduplicated, and each keeps its most common genes and DNA. Here the sample has more than 75,000 distinct CDR3 sequences; roughly 13% occur a single time. Of the sample, about a third falls within the top ten clones. The specimen was PBMCs or a T cell subset sorted from them (not recorded which). The receptors were gathered from an adult woman who had mild COVID-19 (a few samples of this study predate the infection). The sample titles of this study are shuffled in the database, so cell type and time point are left out; the donor was told from shared clones.

This clonotype was counted at least ten times. V gene TRBV4-3 combines with J gene TRBJ2-3, with D maybe TRBD2 (6 bases). The CDR3 loop spans 17 amino acids. Germline-derived CDR1 and CDR2 are LGHNA and YSLEER. Trimming shortened V by 1 base and J by 4 bases, and 18 bases separated the two germline ends. In DNA, the CDR3 is TGCGCCAGCAGCCAAGGATGGGAGGAGTGGGGCCCAGATACGCAGTATTTT. Amino acids: CASSQGWEEWGPDTQYF.

A few counts support this clonotype. The V gene is TRBV25-1, the J gene TRBJ1-6, with D possibly being TRBD1 (5 bases). V was cut by 1 base and J by 14 bases, with 9 bases left in between. The CDR3 covers 12 residues. Germline CDR1 and CDR2: MGHDK and SYGVNS. The CDR3 loop is CASSELDTSLHF. The DNA for the CDR3 is TGTGCCAGCAGTGAATTGGACACTTCCCTCCACTTT.

The chain links TRBV4-1 to TRBJ2-7; the D call may be TRBD1 or TRBD2 (5 bases each). V gave up 0 bases and J gave up 2 bases, with 11 bases separating them. This CDR3 region has 15 residues. Germline CDR1 is MGHRA and CDR2 is YSYEKL. The CDR3 region is CASSQDGTGTYEQYF. CDR3 coding DNA: TGCGCCAGCAGCCAAGATGGGACGGGAACCTACGAGCAGTACTTC.

This clonotype was recorded a few times. V usage is TRBV29-1 and J usage is TRBJ2-6; D possibly corresponds to TRBD2 (6 bases). The germline V gene encodes CDR1 SQVTM and CDR2 ANQGSEA. The CDR3 runs to 14 residues. Trimming removed 3 bases at V and 4 bases at J, with 10 bases between. The DNA of the CDR3 is TGCAGCGTTGACGGAGGGTCGGGGGCCAACGTCCTGACTTTC. Translation gives CSVDGGSGANVLTF.

This clonotype was seen a handful of times. The V and J genes are TRBV7-3 and TRBJ2-3, with D perhaps TRBD2 (6 bases). CDR3 length: 18 residues. Germline CDR1 reads SGHTA; CDR2 reads FQGTGA. V gave up 1 base and J gave up 1 base, with 18 bases separating them. Written as DNA, the CDR3 is TGTGCCAGCAGCTTAAGGCGGGGAGAGGCCCCTGGCACAGATACGCAGTATTTT. It yields the protein CASSLRRGEAPGTDTQYF.

The genes are TRBV5-8 and TRBJ1-2; D remains unclear. This CDR3 has 11 residues. From germline, CDR1 is SGHTS and CDR2 YDEGEE. Trimming took 0 bases from V and 6 from J, leaving 3 bases between them. CDR3 sequence reads: CASSLGNGYTF. In DNA, the CDR3 is TGTGCCAGCAGCTTGGGGAATGGCTACACCTTC.

The chain combines TRBV18 with TRBJ2-7, with 15 bases lining up with TRBD2. The junction had 4 bases not matched to a gene; V was cut back by 4 bases and J by 3 bases. The CDR3 covers 16 residues. Germline CDR1 reads KGHSH; CDR2 reads LQKENI. In nucleotides, the CDR3 is TGTGCCAGCTCACAGTCGGGACTAGCGGGAGGCTACGAGCAGTACTTC. It encodes CASSQSGLAGGYEQYF.

This clonotype was observed a handful of times. The junction departs from the called germline gene at one end, perhaps through a read error. The gene calls are TRBV5-5 and TRBJ1-1, with TRBD1 as a possible D gene (5 bases). The V gene's germline CDR1 is SGHKS and CDR2 YYEKEE (reference sequence). This CDR3 comprises 14 residues. The CDR3 DNA reads TGTGCCAGCAGTTTGGGGGAAGGGGACACTGAAGCTTTCTTT. Translating it yields CASSLGEGDTEAFF.

The V call is TRBV7-3, the J call TRBJ2-1, with a possible D match to TRBD2 (5 bases). Trimming removed 2 bases at V and 4 bases at J, with 9 bases between. From germline, CDR1 is SGHTA and CDR2 FQGTGA. CDR3 length equals 14 residues. For the CDR3, the DNA is TGTGCCAGCAGCTTAGTCGGGGAGTACAATGAGCAGTTCTTC. As protein: CASSLVGEYNEQFF.

This clonotype showed up just a few times. The chain links TRBV7-9 to TRBJ1-1; 7 positions agree with TRBD1. The CDR3 is 16 amino acids. J gave up 2 bases and V 4 bases, and 10 bases lay outside the gene matches. From germline, CDR1 is SEHNR and CDR2 FQNEAQ (reference sequence). CDR3: CASSSSTGRTNTEAFF. Written as DNA, the CDR3 is TGTGCCAGCAGCTCTTCGACAGGGAGGACCAACACTGAAGCTTTCTTT. Full variable domain (outside the CDR3, taken from reference TRBV7-9 and TRBJ1-1): DTGVSQNPRHKITKRGQNVTFRCDPISEHNRLYWYRQTLGQGPEFLTYFQNEAQLEKSRLLSDRFSAERPKGSFSTLEIQRTEQGDSAMYLCASSSSTGRTNTEAFFGQGTRLTVV.

This clonotype was detected many times. This chain links TRBV20-1 with TRBJ1-1, with D uncertain. Trimming left V 0 bases short and J 0 bases short, with 8 bases between. CDR3 size: 14 residues. Germline lookup yields CDR1 DFQATT and CDR2 SNEGSKA (reference sequence). In nucleotides, the CDR3 is TGCAGTGCTAGAGACCCCGGGATGAACACTGAAGCTTTCTTT. It translates to CSARDPGMNTEAFF.

The chain joins TRBV13 to TRBJ2-5; 7 bases agree with TRBD1. Germline lookup yields CDR1 PRHDT and CDR2 FYEKMQ (reference sequence). The trim removed 0 bases at V and 5 bases at J, leaving 6 bases unmatched. This CDR3 has 15 amino acids. The DNA for the CDR3 is TGTGCCAGCAGCTTAGGAGACAGGGCTTTCGAGACCCAGTACTTC. Translating gives CASSLGDRAFETQYF.

The chain combines TRBV6-6 with TRBJ2-1, with D tentatively TRBD1 (6 bases). V was pared by 1 base and J by 7 bases, with 14 bases between. CDR1 and CDR2 from the germline V gene are MNHNY and SVGAGI (reference sequence). The CDR3 contains 15 residues. This CDR3 reads CASSYFLTGRNEQFF. CDR3 nucleotides: TGTGCCAGCAGTTACTTTTTGACAGGACGAAATGAGCAGTTCTTC.

In its sample, this clonotype was seen a few times. This chain connects TRBV29-1 to TRBJ2-7; weak D call: TRBD2 (6 bases). V was trimmed by 2 bases and J by 6 bases, leaving 23 bases between them. This CDR3 contains 16 residues. Germline V gives CDR1 SQVTM, CDR2 ANQGSEA. The CDR3 region is CSVESSSGVQAFEQYF. Written as DNA, the CDR3 is TGCAGCGTTGAAAGTTCGTCGGGGGTACAGGCCTTCGAGCAGTACTTC.

This clonotype was seen only a few times. This chain links TRBV12-3 or TRBV12-4 with TRBJ1-1; D unresolved. V was cut by 3 bases and J by 0 bases, with 5 bases left in between. CDR3 size: 13 residues. The CDR3: CASSFNLNTEAFF. The CDR3 DNA reads TGTGCCAGCAGTTTCAACCTGAACACTGAAGCTTTCTTT.

The chain has TRBV7-8 and TRBJ1-2; D unclear. The CDR3 loop spans 15 amino acids. CDR1 is SGHVS, CDR2 FQNEAQ, per germline. V lost 3 bases, J lost 5 bases, and 16 bases lay in between. CDR3 sequence (DNA): TGTGCCAGCAGCTTGAGCTCCGCCGGGTATTATGGCTACACCTTC. Translating gives CASSLSSAGYYGYTF.

The table lists this clonotype with many counts. V gene TRBV7-9 combines with J gene TRBJ2-7; tentative D call: TRBD2 (6 bases). Per the germline V gene, CDR1 is SEHNR and CDR2 is FQNEAQ (reference sequence). The V end lost 5 bases, the J end lost 3 bases, and 11 bases lay between the germline ends. The CDR3 sequence is 13 residues long. CDR3 coding DNA: TGTGCCAGCAGCAGGGTGGGAGGCTACGAGCAGTACTTC. Encoded protein: CASSRVGGYEQYF.

This clonotype was detected only a few times. The J gene is TRBJ2-2, the V gene TRBV12-3 or TRBV12-4; D not resolved. The CDR3 is made up of 13 amino acids. Trimming left V 4 bases short and J 5 bases short, with 8 bases between. CDR3 protein: CASSSDFTGELFF. DNA for the CDR3: TGTGCCAGCAGTTCCGACTTTACCGGGGAGCTGTTTTTT.

This chain joins TRBV4-1 and TRBJ1-5, with 8 positions matching TRBD1. The CDR3 covers 15 residues. Trimming cost V 5 bases and J 6 bases; bases outside gene matches: 9. Germline lookup yields CDR1 MGHRA and CDR2 YSYEKL. CDR3 sequence reads: CASSSPGQGRQPQHF. For the CDR3, the DNA is TGCGCCAGCAGCTCCCCCGGACAGGGTCGTCAGCCCCAGCATTTT.

The rearrangement links TRBV11-2 to TRBJ2-5, with D perhaps being TRBD1 or TRBD2 (5 bases each). V was trimmed by 1 base and J by 12 bases, leaving 12 bases between them. CDR3 length: 12 amino acids. In germline, CDR1 is SGHAT, CDR2 FQNNGV. The chain's CDR3 is CASSLGGAEEYF. Here the CDR3 DNA reads TGTGCCAGCAGCTTAGGAGGGGCTGAAGAGTACTTC.

The chain links TRBV6-6 to TRBJ2-3, with D possibly being TRBD1 (6 bases). The length of the CDR3 is 16 residues. The germline CDR1 and CDR2 sequences are MNHNY and SVGAGI (reference sequence). V was trimmed by 0 bases and J by 2 bases, leaving 12 bases between them. The CDR3 region is CASSYSPAGVTDTQYF. CDR3 DNA sequence: TGTGCCAGCAGTTACTCTCCCGCAGGGGTCACAGATACGCAGTATTTT.

This clonotype was picked up a small number of times. The rearrangement joins TRBV4-3 to TRBJ2-6, with D perhaps assigned TRBD1 or TRBD2 (5 bases each). CDR1 is LGHNA and CDR2 is YSLEER in the germline V gene. Trimming pared 5 bases from V and 0 bases from J, leaving 14 bases between. The CDR3 totals 17 residues. In DNA, the CDR3 is TGCGCCAGCAGCGAACTATGGGGGACCTCTGGGGCCAACGTCCTGACTTTC. Encoded protein: CASSELWGTSGANVLTF.

The chain has TRBV24-1 and TRBJ2-7, with D unresolved. Trimming shortened V by 1 base and J by 0 bases, and 6 bases separated the two germline ends. Germline V gene sequence: CDR1 KGHDR, CDR2 SFDVKD. CDR3 length: 14 amino acids. This CDR3 is CATSDFGGSYEQYF. CDR3 in DNA: TGTGCCACCAGTGATTTCGGCGGCTCCTACGAGCAGTACTTC.

This clonotype has just a few counts. The genes are TRBV25-1 and TRBJ2-1; TRBD2 is a possible D gene (6 bases). CDR1 MGHDK and CDR2 SYGVNS come from the germline V gene. There are 11 residues in the CDR3. The V end was cut by 4 bases, the J end by 8 bases, with 6 bases between. CDR3 in amino acids: CASSGGDEQFF. The DNA for the CDR3 is TGTGCCAGCAGTGGGGGGGATGAGCAGTTCTTC.

V gene TRBV6-6 combines with J gene TRBJ2-1, with 9 bases matching TRBD1. In germline, CDR1 is MNHNY, CDR2 SVGAGI (reference sequence). The CDR3 totals 15 residues. Losses at the gene ends were 6 bases for V and 3 bases for J; bases not matched to a gene: 6. The CDR3 DNA sequence: TGTGCCAGCAGACTAGGACAGGGGAACTACAATGAGCAGTTCTTC. It yields the protein CASRLGQGNYNEQFF.

The J gene is TRBJ2-1, the V gene TRBV6-1; 8 bases align to TRBD2. Losses at the gene ends were 2 bases for V and 6 bases for J; bases not matched to a gene: 6. The CDR3 is 15 amino acids. Germline assignment: CDR1 MNHNS and CDR2 SASEGT. As DNA, the CDR3 is TGTGCCAGCAGTGAATTCCACGGGGGGGGCAATGAGCAGTTCTTC. Its protein is CASSEFHGGGNEQFF.

The chain carries TRBV9 and TRBJ2-1; 8 nucleotides align to TRBD2. Germline assignment: CDR1 SGDLS and CDR2 YYNGEE. The CDR3 contains 14 residues. Trimming at V came to 6 bases and at J to 6 bases, leaving 8 bases not matched to a gene. The CDR3, as DNA: TGTGCCAGCACTCTAAGCGGGAGTGGCAATGAGCAGTTCTTC. Residues: CASTLSGSGNEQFF.

V is TRBV12-3 or TRBV12-4 and J is TRBJ2-5; D is unresolved. The CDR3 loop spans 15 amino acids. The ends were cut back, 0 bases at V and 5 bases at J, with 13 bases in the middle. The CDR3 bases are TGTGCCAGCAGTTTAGCGACACCGGGCCAGGAGACCCAGTACTTC. Its translation: CASSLATPGQETQYF.

This clonotype was counted only a few times. The chain's CDR3 is CASSYGGQGPYNEQFF. The CDR3 nucleotides are TGTGCCAGCAGTTACGGGGGCCAGGGCCCCTACAATGAGCAGTTCTTC. The chain joins TRBV6-5 to TRBJ2-1; TRBD1 is a possible D gene (6 bases). This CDR3 has 16 residues. Germline V lookup: CDR1 MNHEY, CDR2 SVGAGI. Trimming removed 2 bases from V and 2 bases from J, with 13 bases in between.